This entry features one T cell receptor (beta chain) sequence. The sample comes from a study of blood T cell repertoires in COVID-19. As for the study in general: Specimens from acute and convalescent COVID-19 originated in the United States, Italy and Spain. PBMCs, B-cell-depleted T cells, or T cells provided the cDNA or gDNA that made up the material.

In the authors' workflow: Nucleated cell counts were estimated from reference gene primer amplification. Profiled with immunoSEQ multiplex PCR; TCRdb holds only in-frame clones, not every one. That table gives V, J and clone size, and the DNA gave D and trimming. The table includes some 250,000 clones, just under 85% detected once. The CDR3 runs 14 residues. Germline V gene sequence: CDR1 GTSNPN, CDR2 SVGIG (reference sequence). V gave up 5 bases and J gave up 0 bases, with 14 bases separating them. J is TRBJ2-7 and V is TRBV30; D gene ambiguous. The receptor's source is a woman aged 80 or over with acute or convalescent COVID-19. The sequencing sample was made of peripheral blood. CDR3 DNA sequence: TGTGCCTGGGACTTAGGCAAAGGCTCCTACGAGCAGTACTTC. This translates into CAWDLGKGSYEQYF.